This paragraph covers one T cell receptor beta chain sequence. No antigen is known for it. No clone much larger than this one lies a single base away; base qualities are absent. To prepare the library, the immunoSEQ multiplex PCR assay was applied. To provide template for TCR sequencing, every sample had RNA extracted and reverse transcribed into cDNA. SuperScript III was used to make first-strand cDNA, primed with a 2:1 mix of oligo-dT and random hexamers. A synthetic immune receptor repertoire was used to gauge amplification bias, and whatever bias remained was removed computationally. On the authors' methods: Raw reads were preprocessed for error removal, and CDR3 was defined according to IMGT conventions as running from the conserved cysteine to phenylalanine. To get clonality, Shannon entropy was normalized by log2 of the number of productive unique TCRs and the result was subtracted from 1. Whether scalp clones were CD4 or CD8 was inferred by matching scalp TCRbeta sequences against CD4 and CD8 repertoires sorted from blood. The immuneACCESS repertoire file appears here via TCRdb, limited to in-frame rearrangements. These files lack a portion of the clones; in checked studies, under half of the deficit traces to unresolved V genes, and the cause of the others is not known. Clone size and the V and J calls come from that table; the DNA yielded D and trimming. The sample table records 110,000 to 150,000 clones; about three fifths of these occur just once. About 40% of the sample belongs to the ten largest clones.

PBMCs were isolated by density centrifugation and stained for CD3, CD4 and CD8, and CD4+ and CD8+ T cells were sorted on a FACSAria. Scalp biopsies and blood samples were obtained from unaffected controls. The cysteine opens and the phenylalanine closes a CDR3 of 15 amino acids. Only CDR3 DNA remains: 45 bases, in frame from the first base. V was cut back by 0 bases and J by 9 bases, leaving a gap of 15 bases between them. The germline V gene (reference sequence) provides CDR1 LNHNV and CDR2 YYDKDF. This entry comes from a study of CD8+ T cells in alopecia areata (dated by TCRdb to the late 2010s). A note on the overall study: In both human patients and the C3H/HeJ mouse model, the study applied high-throughput TCRbeta sequencing to look at T cell clonal expansion in alopecia areata. Clonality in the scalp was compared among normal scalp (n=4), patchy alopecia areata scalp (n=8), and alopecia totalis/universalis scalp (n=8). On the human side, TCRbeta sequencing was run on scalp tissue and on sorted CD4+ and CD8+ peripheral blood T cells from healthy controls and from alopecia areata patients with either patchy or totalis/universalis disease. TCRbeta CDR3 regions were amplified by immunoSEQ multiplex PCR with 35 Vbeta forward and 13 Jbeta reverse primers. RNA was obtained with the PAXgene miRNA kit for fixed scalp, the miRNeasy kit for PBMCs, and the RNeasy kit for mouse skin.

Paper-wide results and their limitations: Higher clonality and more expanded CD8+ clones were observed in lesional scalp than in normal scalp, particularly in alopecia totalis/universalis, a finding suggestive of antigenic drive. Resident alphabeta T cells in normal human skin are also sequenced, complicating scalp TCR repertoire analysis, unlike mouse skin dominated by gammadelta T cells. TCR sequences shared between patients were less clear than in mice, possibly partly because of HLA diversity in the patient population.

Rearrangement joined TRBV15 to TRBJ2-1; the D gene is not confidently resolved. Sequenced: CD8+ T cells sorted from blood. The sequence was obtained from a human donor in good health. The DNA sequence is as follows: TGTGCCACCAGCAGAGACCGGTCCAAGGTCATTGAGCAGTTCTTC. This codes for CATSRDRSKVIEQFF.